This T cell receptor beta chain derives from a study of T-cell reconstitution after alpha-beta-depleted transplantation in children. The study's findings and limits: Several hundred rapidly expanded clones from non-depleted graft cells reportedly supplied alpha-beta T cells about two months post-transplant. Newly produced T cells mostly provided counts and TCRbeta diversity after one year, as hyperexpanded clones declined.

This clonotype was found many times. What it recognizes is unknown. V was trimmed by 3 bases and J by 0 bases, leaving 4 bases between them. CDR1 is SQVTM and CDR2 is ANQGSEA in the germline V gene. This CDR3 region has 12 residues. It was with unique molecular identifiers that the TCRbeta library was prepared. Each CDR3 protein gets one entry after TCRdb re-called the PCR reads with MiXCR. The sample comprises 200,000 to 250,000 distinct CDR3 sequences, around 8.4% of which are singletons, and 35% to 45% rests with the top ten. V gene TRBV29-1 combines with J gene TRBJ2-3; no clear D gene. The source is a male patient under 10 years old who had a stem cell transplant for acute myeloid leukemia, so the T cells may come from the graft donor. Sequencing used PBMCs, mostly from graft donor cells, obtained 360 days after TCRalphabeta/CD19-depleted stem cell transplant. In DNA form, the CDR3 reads TGCAGCGTTGATGGCAGCACAGATACGCAGTATTTT. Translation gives CSVDGSTDTQYF.